The entry below describes one TCR beta chain. What it binds is unknown. Per the germline V gene, CDR1 is MGHRA and CDR2 is YSYEKL. Trimming took off 0 bases at V and 0 bases at J, with 17 bases between the two ends. CDR3 length equals 18 residues. The repertoire was sequenced with immunoSEQ multiplex PCR; TCRdb's copy has only in-frame clones and lacks some. The sample consists of around 150,000 clones, roughly 82% of them appearing once. The data derive from a study of T cell responses to AZD1222 COVID-19 vaccine. As for the study in general: The study pooled second doses at about 4 or about 12 weeks.

The study, taken as a whole, reports: Sampling that yielded the repertoires occurred only after the peak T cell response. Spike-specific TCR breadth and depth both grew after two AZD1222 doses.

Sequencing used peripheral blood, obtained on day 0 of AZD1222 vaccination. This clonotype originated in an adult in good health. This sequence joins TRBV4-1 and TRBJ1-1, with a possible D match to TRBD1 (6 bases). As DNA, the CDR3 is TGCGCCAGCAGCCAAGATCGGGGTGGAGGGGACATGAACACTGAAGCTTTCTTT. Amino acid sequence: CASSQDRGGGDMNTEAFF.